This is a list of T cell receptor beta chains from one sample in a study. TCRdb fed the 5' RACE reads into MiXCR, producing one record per CDR3 protein. The sample includes roughly 9,900 distinct CDR3 sequences, around 31% of them seen just once. The specimen sequenced was Tregs sorted from blood. These receptors originate from a female donor with breast cancer. Each CDR3 is given with its conserved first and last residue. A D gene is named only where the DNA matches it firmly. A row's size may be missing; if present it is once, few, many or a size class.

V gene: TRBV5-1; D gene: NA; CDR3 length: 15; J gene: TRBJ2-2; clone size: few; CDR3 DNA: TGCGCCAGCAGCTTGGGTGGGGCCGGCACCGGGGAGCTGTTTTTT; CDR3 protein: CASSLGGAGTGELFF
V gene: TRBV4-3; D gene: NA; CDR3 length: 14; J gene: TRBJ2-3; clone size: few; CDR3 DNA: TGCGCCAGCAGCCAAGACAGGGGAGAATATACGCAGTATTTT; CDR3 protein: CASSQDRGEYTQYF
V gene: TRBV10-3; D gene: NA; CDR3 length: 11; J gene: TRBJ2-5; clone size: NA; CDR3 DNA: TGTGCCACCATGGATGGAGAGACCCAGTACTTC; CDR3 protein: CATMDGETQYF
V gene: TRBV7-9; D gene: NA; CDR3 length: 14; J gene: TRBJ2-7; clone size: few; CDR3 DNA: TGTGCCAGCAGCCCAGGCAGGGGAACCCTCGAGCAGTACTTC; CDR3 protein: CASSPGRGTLEQYF
V gene: TRBV18; D gene: NA; CDR3 length: 13; J gene: TRBJ2-1; clone size: few; CDR3 DNA: TGTGCCAGCTCACCTAAAAGTCCCAATGAGCAGTTCTTC; CDR3 protein: CASSPKSPNEQFF
V gene: TRBV6-5; D gene: NA; CDR3 length: 14; J gene: TRBJ2-2; clone size: NA; CDR3 DNA: TGTGCCAGCAGTTACTCGAGCCCCACCGGGGAGCTGTTTTTT; CDR3 protein: CASSYSSPTGELFF
V gene: TRBV11-1; D gene: NA; CDR3 length: 11; J gene: TRBJ1-1; clone size: NA; CDR3 DNA: TGTGCCAGCCGTATGGACACTGAAGCTTTCTTT; CDR3 protein: CASRMDTEAFF
V gene: TRBV20-1; D gene: TRBD2; CDR3 length: 13; J gene: TRBJ2-1; clone size: few; CDR3 DNA: TGCAGTGCCGGGGAAGCGGGAGCGATTGAGCAGTTCTTC; CDR3 protein: CSAGEAGAIEQFF
V gene: TRBV6-1; D gene: NA; CDR3 length: 21; J gene: TRBJ1-5; clone size: NA; CDR3 DNA: TGTGCCAGCAGTGTAATTAACGTTGCGGCAGGGTCCTGGGGGGGCAATCAGCCCCAGCATTTT; CDR3 protein: CASSVINVAAGSWGGNQPQHF
V gene: TRBV18; D gene: TRBD2; CDR3 length: 15; J gene: TRBJ2-3; clone size: NA; CDR3 DNA: TGTGCCAGCTCACCTAGCGGGAGGGTCACAGATACGCAGTATTTT; CDR3 protein: CASSPSGRVTDTQYF
V gene: TRBV29-1; D gene: TRBD2; CDR3 length: 14; J gene: TRBJ2-1; clone size: NA; CDR3 DNA: TGCAGCGTTTTACCTAGCGGGGGATACAATGAGCAGTTCTTC; CDR3 protein: CSVLPSGGYNEQFF